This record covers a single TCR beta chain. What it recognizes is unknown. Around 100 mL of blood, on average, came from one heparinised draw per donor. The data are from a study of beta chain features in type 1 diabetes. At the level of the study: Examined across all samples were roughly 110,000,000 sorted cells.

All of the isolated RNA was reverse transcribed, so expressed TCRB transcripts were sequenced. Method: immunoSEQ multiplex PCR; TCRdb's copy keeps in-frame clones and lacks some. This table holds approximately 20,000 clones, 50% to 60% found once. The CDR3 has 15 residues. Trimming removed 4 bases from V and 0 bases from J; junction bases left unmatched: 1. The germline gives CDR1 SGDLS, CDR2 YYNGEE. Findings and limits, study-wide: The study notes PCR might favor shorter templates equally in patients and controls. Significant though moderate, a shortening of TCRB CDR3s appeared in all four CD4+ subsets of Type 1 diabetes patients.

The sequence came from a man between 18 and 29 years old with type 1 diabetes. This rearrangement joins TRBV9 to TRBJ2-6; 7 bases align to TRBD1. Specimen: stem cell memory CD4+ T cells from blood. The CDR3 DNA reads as TGTGCCAGCAGCAAGGGGGCCTCTGGGGCCAACGTCCTGACTTTC. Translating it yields CASSKGASGANVLTF.